The 5 T cell receptor beta chains presented below share a single source sample, sequenced in a study of regulatory T cells in long-lasting Graves disease. Time point denoted: newly diagnosed GD, antithyroid drugs for less than 3 months. Researchers made the TCR library from RNA that was extracted from PBMCs. Libraries of TCR beta came from iRepertoire HTBI primers plus Arm-PCR of CDR3 regions. TCRdb reprocessed the multiplex PCR reads with MiXCR, giving one entry per CDR3 protein. The sample lists 550,000 or so distinct CDR3 sequences; 12% were seen once. These same data were also listed under a study on T cells in Graves' hyperthyroidism and ophthalmopathy.

Sample: peripheral blood mononuclear cells (PBMCs), taken at new diagnosis, from a patient treated with antithyroid drugs. Every receptor here comes from a woman aged 30 to 39 with Graves disease.

The V call is TRBV7-9, the J call TRBJ1-1; maybe TRBD1 (5 bases). Germline CDR1 SEHNR, CDR2 FQNEAQ (reference sequence). This CDR3 spans 16 amino acids. Trimming removed 4 bases from V and 0 bases from J, with 15 bases in between. CDR3 sequence (DNA): TGTGCCAGCAGCTCCGGGTCTCTGGGGGTGAACACTGAAGCTTTCTTT. It specifies CASSSGSLGVNTEAFF.

The chain links TRBV12-3 or TRBV12-4 to TRBJ1-2, with D possibly being TRBD1 (6 bases). V lost 6 bases, J lost 4 bases, and 18 bases lay in between. The CDR3 has 15 amino acids. The DNA for the CDR3 is TGTGCCAGCAGCCGCCCCAGGGGTAGCGGCTATGGCTACACCTTC. As protein: CASSRPRGSGYGYTF.

This clonotype was seen ten or more times. This sequence joins TRBV20-1 and TRBJ1-2; TRBD1 matches 10 bases. This CDR3 has 17 amino acids. The V segment lost 0 bases and the J segment 4 bases; nucleotides outside the gene matches: 11. Germline values: CDR1 DFQATT, CDR2 SNEGSKA (reference sequence). The CDR3 DNA reads TGCAGTGCTAGAGACGGGGGGCCGACAGGGGGCTTCTATGGCTACACCTTC. The encoded protein is CSARDGGPTGGFYGYTF.

A word on this clonotype: The junction differs from germline at one of its ends, possibly a read error. The chain links TRBV5-4 to TRBJ2-1; 8 bases line up with TRBD2. The CDR3 extends over 16 amino acids. Germline CDR1 reads SGHNT; CDR2 reads YYREEE (reference sequence). The CDR3 loop reads CASSPFGTSGYNEQSF. The CDR3 bases are TGTGCCAGCAGCCCATTTGGTACTAGCGGCTACAATGAGCAGTCCTTC.

The V and J genes are TRBV7-9 and TRBJ1-4, with D perhaps TRBD1 (5 bases). Germline V gene sequence: CDR1 SEHNR, CDR2 FQNEAQ (reference sequence). V lost 5 bases and J lost 4, with 11 bases in between. The CDR3 totals 14 residues. DNA for the CDR3: TGTGCCAGCAGCCCGGACATGATTAATGAAAAACTGTTTTTT. This gives the protein CASSPDMINEKLFF.